Shown below are 20 T cell receptor beta chains from a single sample sequenced in a study of tissue T cells after allogeneic stem cell transplantation. Assay used: immunoSEQ multiplex PCR; TCRdb lists only in-frame clones, some missing. Of some 7,000 clones listed, under 75% are singletons. Material: duodenum tissue, obtained at autopsy. The receptors were sampled from a female donor older than 55 with lung cancer.

The chain couples TRBV3-1 (or the pseudogene TRBV3-2) to TRBJ2-3, with 7 nucleotides matching TRBD2. The CDR3 consists of 16 residues. Trimming removed 0 bases from V and 4 bases from J; junction bases left unmatched: 7. Germline CDR1 reads LGHDT; CDR2 reads YNNKEL (reference sequence). The CDR3 bases are TGTGCCAGCAGCCAAGAAGGACTAGTTAGGGCAGATACGCAGTATTTT. Its translation is CASSQEGLVRADTQYF.

This chain connects TRBV11-2 to TRBJ2-3, with D unclear. Trimming shortened V by 4 bases and J by 1 base, and 12 bases separated the two germline ends. CDR3 size: 15 residues. Germline V gene data show CDR1 as SGHAT and CDR2 as FQNNGV. The CDR3 nucleotides are TGTGCCAGCAGCTCGACCGGGCCGCGCACAGATACGCAGTATTTT. Protein sequence: CASSSTGPRTDTQYF.

Sample share makes this clone medium-sized (0.01 to 0.1%). V is TRBV13 and J is TRBJ1-6; a possible D gene is TRBD1 (6 bases). The CDR3 sequence is 16 residues long. In germline, CDR1 is PRHDT, CDR2 FYEKMQ (reference sequence). Deletions cut 6 bases from V and 4 bases from J, with 16 bases between. The CDR3 DNA reads as TGTGCCAGCAGGGCGCCAGGGGCGAAGTATAATTCACCCCTCCACTTT. It codes for CASRAPGAKYNSPLHF.

V is TRBV4-3 and J is TRBJ2-1; D gene ambiguous. Trimming took off 2 bases at V and 7 bases at J, with 6 bases between the two ends. Germline CDR1 reads LGHNA; CDR2 reads YSLEER. CDR3 length: 12 amino acids. The CDR3 loop is CASSQSVNEQFF. The CDR3 bases are TGCGCCAGCAGCCAATCAGTAAATGAGCAGTTCTTC.

The J gene is TRBJ1-2, the V gene TRBV7-2; D unresolved. CDR1 and CDR2 from the germline V gene are SGHTA and FQGNSA. V lost 4 bases and J lost 8, with 14 bases in between. There are 13 residues in the CDR3. CDR3 sequence (DNA): TGTGCCAGCAGCTACCAGCCCGGGGAGGGCTACACCTTC. It codes for CASSYQPGEGYTF.

As regards this clone: At one end, the junction sequence differs from germline, possibly due to a read error. The chain employs TRBV12-3 or TRBV12-4 and TRBJ2-1; 14 bases line up with TRBD2. CDR3 length: 13 residues. CDR3 residues: CASRGTSGSRGLF. The CDR3 DNA follows: TGTGCCAGCAGGGGGACTAGCGGGAGTCGGGGCCTCTTC.

V and J are TRBV29-1 and TRBJ2-7; 14 positions match TRBD2. V lost 4 bases to trimming and J lost 9 bases; unmatched junction nucleotides: 5. The CDR3 length is 13 residues. From germline, CDR1 is SQVTM and CDR2 ANQGSEA. CDR3 in DNA: TGCAGCGTTGGGGGACTAGCGGGAGAGGCGCAGTACTTC. This translates into CSVGGLAGEAQYF.

The chain carries TRBV12-3 or TRBV12-4 and TRBJ1-2, with 9 bases that match TRBD1. V was clipped by 6 bases and J by 4 bases; unmatched bases: 0. The CDR3 consists of 12 residues. CDR3 protein: CASRTGGYGYTF. CDR3 nucleotides: TGTGCCAGCAGGACAGGGGGCTATGGCTACACCTTC.

The V call is TRBV5-4, the J call TRBJ1-2; 8 bases line up with TRBD1. The CDR3 loop spans 15 amino acids. Per the germline V gene, CDR1 is SGHNT and CDR2 is YYREEE (reference sequence). V lost 0 bases to trimming and J lost 4 bases; unmatched junction nucleotides: 5. DNA of the CDR3: TGTGCCAGCAGCTTGGCTGCAGGGGGCAGCTATGGCTACACCTTC. Protein sequence: CASSLAAGGSYGYTF.

The chain employs TRBV3-1 (or the pseudogene TRBV3-2) and TRBJ2-3; D is possibly TRBD1 (6 bases). The length of the CDR3 is 18 residues. The V and J ends lost 5 bases and 2 bases respectively, with 23 bases between them. CDR1 LGHDT and CDR2 YNNKEL come from the germline V gene (reference sequence). CDR3 amino acids: CASSGGPLAADVTDTQYF. Written as DNA, the CDR3 is TGTGCCAGCAGCGGGGGCCCGCTAGCCGCCGATGTCACAGATACGCAGTATTTT.

This clone was seen only a few times. The chain couples TRBV4-1 to TRBJ2-1; TRBD1 or TRBD2 may be the D gene (7 bases each). The length of the CDR3 is 17 residues. Germline V gene lookup returns CDR1 MGHRA and CDR2 YSYEKL. V was clipped by 1 base and J by 3 bases, with 16 bases between them. The CDR3 loop reads CASSQGPPRGGYNEQFF. As DNA, the CDR3 is TGCGCCAGCAGCCAAGGGCCCCCCAGGGGGGGCTACAATGAGCAGTTCTTC.

In this sample, this clone is hyperexpanded. The CDR3 reads CASSLVTVVGSYNEQFF. DNA of the CDR3: TGTGCCAGCAGCTTAGTGACGGTTGTCGGCTCCTACAATGAGCAGTTCTTC. The chain is built from TRBV11-2 and TRBJ2-1; D is unresolved. CDR3 length equals 17 residues. CDR1 and CDR2 (germline): SGHAT, FQNNGV. V lost 1 base and J 0 bases, leaving 13 bases between the germline ends.

This chain links TRBV7-2 with TRBJ2-2; D remains ambiguous. Germline CDR1 is SGHTA and CDR2 is FQGNSA. V was clipped by 7 bases and J by 4 bases, with 13 bases between them. The CDR3 loop spans 14 amino acids. The CDR3 sequence: CASTPVSTTGELFF. The CDR3 DNA reads TGTGCCAGCACCCCGGTGTCTACCACCGGGGAGCTGTTTTTT.

This chain joins TRBV5-4 and TRBJ2-7; 12 bases line up with TRBD2. V shed 1 base, J shed 9 bases, and the junction held 11 bases outside the gene matches. Germline CDR1 SGHNT, CDR2 YYREEE (reference sequence). The CDR3 runs 16 residues. CDR3 sequence (DNA): TGTGCCAGCAGCTTGTTCGACGAACTAGCGGGAGGAAGGCAGTACTTC. It codes for CASSLFDELAGGRQYF.

V usage is TRBV7-8 and J usage is TRBJ1-2, with TRBD1 as a possible D gene (6 bases). Per germline, CDR1 SGHVS and CDR2 FQNEAQ. Deletions cut 1 base from V and 5 bases from J, with 14 bases between. The CDR3 runs to 15 residues. CDR3 region: CASSLEAFRGYGYTF. DNA of the CDR3: TGTGCCAGCAGCTTAGAGGCTTTCAGGGGATATGGCTACACCTTC.

This clone was recorded a few times. The J gene is TRBJ2-5, the V gene TRBV4-3; D not resolved. Germline loops: CDR1 LGHNA, CDR2 YSLEER. There are 13 residues in the CDR3. Trimming pared 4 bases from V and 2 bases from J, leaving 8 bases between. The CDR3 is CASSLRRQETQYF. In DNA form, the CDR3 reads TGCGCCAGCAGCCTACGCAGACAAGAGACCCAGTACTTC.

This clone was seen a single time. The CDR3 sequence is CASSTPTSGTNEQYF. CDR3 nucleotides: TGCGCCAGCAGCACTCCGACTAGCGGGACGAACGAGCAGTACTTC. The chain recombines TRBV5-1 with TRBJ2-7, with 11 bases aligning to TRBD2. This CDR3 contains 15 residues. Germline V lookup: CDR1 SGHRS, CDR2 YFSETQ. The J segment lost 5 bases and the V segment lost 4 bases, leaving 8 bases of the junction unmatched. Based on the CDR3 plus reference TRBV5-1 and TRBJ2-7, the full variable domain is KAGVTQTPRYLIKTRGQQVTLSCSPISGHRSVSWYQQTPGQGLQFLFEYFSETQRNKGNFPGRFSGRQFSNSRSEMNVSTLELGDSALYLCASSTPTSGTNEQYFGPGTRLTVT.

The chain uses TRBV30 and TRBJ2-5; D is unresolved. This CDR3 comprises 12 residues. The V gene lost 4 bases and the J gene lost 1 base, with 7 bases spanning the gap. The V gene's germline CDR1 is GTSNPN and CDR2 SVGIG (reference sequence). CDR3 sequence (DNA): TGTGCCTGGAAACGGGTCCAAGAGACCCAGTACTTC. It yields the protein CAWKRVQETQYF.

The chain is built from TRBV5-1 and TRBJ2-7; 7 bases agree with TRBD2. V dropped 6 bases and J dropped 1; count of bases not matched to a gene: 7. The CDR3 is made up of 14 amino acids. Per germline, CDR1 SGHRS and CDR2 YFSETQ. In nucleotides, the CDR3 is TGCGCCAGCACAAAGACTAGCACTTCCTACGAGCAGTACTTC. Translation: CASTKTSTSYEQYF.

This clone was seen more than once but under ten times. The V gene is TRBV30, the J gene TRBJ1-3; a possible D gene is TRBD1 (5 bases). The CDR3 contains 16 residues. Trimming removed 3 bases at V and 1 base at J, with 16 bases between. Looked up from germline, CDR1 is GTSNPN and CDR2 is SVGIG (reference sequence). CDR3 sequence: CAWRDRQQGSGNTIYF. CDR3 in DNA: TGTGCCTGGAGAGATAGACAGCAGGGTTCTGGAAACACCATATATTTT. Full variable domain (remainder filled in from reference TRBV30 and TRBJ1-3): SQTIHQWPATLVQPVGSPLSLECTVEGTSNPNLYWYRQAAGRGLQLLFYSVGIGQISSEVPQNLSASRPQDRQFILSSKKLLLSDSGFYLCAWRDRQQGSGNTIYFGEGSWLTVV.